The source of this T cell receptor beta chain is a study of radiotherapy plus CTLA-4 blockade in lung cancer. CDR3 size: 14 residues. Germline V gene lookup returns CDR1 LGHNA and CDR2 YNFKEQ. The V end was cut by 1 base, the J end by 5 bases, with 9 bases between. The data were produced by immunoSEQ multiplex PCR, yet TCRdb's version contains in-frame clones alone and is incomplete. The data hold roughly 24,000 clones, with 60% to 85% observed a single time. The sequenced sample was peripheral blood, obtained from a patient treated with radiotherapy plus ipilimumab. The TCR originated in a human donor with non-small cell lung cancer that progressed on radiotherapy plus ipilimumab. This chain connects TRBV4-2 to TRBJ2-1; the D gene could be TRBD1 or TRBD2 (5 bases each). CDR3: CASSQAGRNNEQFF. DNA for the CDR3: TGTGCCAGCAGCCAAGCGGGGCGCAACAATGAGCAGTTCTTC.